These T cell receptor beta chains were read from a single sample in a study of T-cell reconstitution after alpha-beta-depleted transplantation in children. TCRdb re-called the PCR reads through MiXCR, storing one row per CDR3 protein. The data hold about 98,000 distinct CDR3 sequences, with under 9% observed a single time. The starting material was PBMCs, obtained before TCRalphabeta/CD19-depleted stem cell transplant. These receptors were taken from a boy between 2 and 15 years old with acute lymphoblastic leukemia, due to receive a stem cell transplant. Each CDR3 is given with its conserved first and last residue. Fields, in order: J gene, V gene, clone size, D gene, CDR3 DNA, CDR3 protein. D genes are given only for firm matches. Only some rows state a clone size, as once, few, many or a class for expanded clones.

>TRBJ2-2|TRBV6-4|many|NA
TGTGCCAGCAGTGACTCGCTACATACCGGGGAGCTGTTTTTT
CASSDSLHTGELFF
>TRBJ1-1|TRBV7-9|many|NA
TGTGCCAGCAGCTTAGACAGGGACGACACTGAAGCTTTCTTT
CASSLDRDDTEAFF
>TRBJ2-3|TRBV6-4|many|NA
TGTGCCAGCAGTGTTGGCGGTGGGACAGATACGCAGTATTTT
CASSVGGGTDTQYF
>TRBJ2-1|TRBV5-1|many|NA
TGCGCCAGCAGCTTTGGAACCTGGGGTGAGCAGTTCTTC
CASSFGTWGEQFF
>TRBJ2-3|TRBV5-6|many|TRBD2
TGTGCCAGCAGCTTCGGACTAGCCTTCCCAGATACGCAGTATTTT
CASSFGLAFPDTQYF
>TRBJ2-7|TRBV5-1|many|TRBD1
TGCGCCAGCAGCTCCGGACAGGGGCTCTCCTACGAGCAGTACTTC
CASSSGQGLSYEQYF
>TRBJ1-1|TRBV27|many|NA
TGTGCCAGCAGGGGAGGCCTGCTGAACACTGAAGCTTTCTTT
CASRGGLLNTEAFF
>TRBJ2-5|TRBV20-1|NA|NA
TGCTGTGCTAGAGAAGGAAGTAGGGCGGGGAGGGAGACCCAGTACTTC
CCAREGSRAGRETQYF
>TRBJ1-4|TRBV7-2|NA|NA
TGTGCCAGCAGCTTAGGATTAGATGAAAAACTGTTTTTT
CASSLGLDEKLFF
>TRBJ1-1|TRBV14|NA|NA
TGTGCCAGCAGCCAAGAAGCTTTCTTT
CASSQEAFF
>TRBJ2-7|TRBV12-3/TRBV12-4|NA|NA
TGTGCCAGCAGTTTCAGGGGGGGGCTAGGCGAGCAGTACTTC
CASSFRGGLGEQYF
>TRBJ2-7|TRBV20-1|many|NA
TGCAGTGCTAGACATGAGACGATTCCCTACGAGCAGTACTTC
CSARHETIPYEQYF
>TRBJ2-7|TRBV3-1|many|TRBD2
TGTGCCAGCAGCCGGACTAGCGGGGGGTACGAGCAGTACTTC
CASSRTSGGYEQYF
>TRBJ1-4|TRBV7-3|few|NA
TGTGCCAGCAGCTTAATGTCGAGCCAGTACAATGAAAAACTGTTTTTT
CASSLMSSQYNEKLFF
>TRBJ2-1|TRBV5-1|many|NA
TGCGCCAGCAGCCCTGATGCGAGAAATGAGCAGTTCTTC
CASSPDARNEQFF
>TRBJ2-3|TRBV7-9|many|NA
TGTGCCAGCAGCTTAGCGTGGGCAGATACGCAGTATTTT
CASSLAWADTQYF
>TRBJ2-3|TRBV7-9|many|NA
TGTGCCAGCAGCCTCACCGGTTCTTCCTCAGATACGCAGTATTTT
CASSLTGSSSDTQYF
>TRBJ1-1|TRBV18|few|NA
TGTGCCAGCCTGGGGGGGGCGAACACTGAAGCTTTCTTT
CASLGGANTEAFF
>TRBJ1-3|TRBV10-3|NA|TRBD1
TGTGCCATCAGTGGGACAGGCTCTGGAAACACCATATATTTT
CAISGTGSGNTIYF
>TRBJ2-5|TRBV10-3|NA|NA
TGTGCCATCAACCCGCGTACTGGTGAGACCCAGTACTTC
CAINPRTGETQYF
>TRBJ2-2|TRBV14|many|NA
TGTGCCAGCAGCCAACGAACCTCTTTGCCCGGGGAGCTGTTTTTT
CASSQRTSLPGELFF
>TRBJ2-5|TRBV9|NA|NA
TGTGCCAGCAGCGTAGTTTGGGGCGGTCAAGAGACCCAGTACTTC
CASSVVWGGQETQYF
>TRBJ1-5|TRBV7-9|medium-sized|NA
TGTGCCAGCAGCGCCCAGGGTTTGCAGCCCCAGCATTTT
CASSAQGLQPQHF
>TRBJ2-1|TRBV3-1|many|TRBD1
TGTGCCAGCAACCACCCGACAGGGGCCTACAATGAGCAGTTCTTC
CASNHPTGAYNEQFF